This record looks at one T cell receptor (beta chain) sequence and its context. The antigen is not known. V lost 2 bases to trimming and J lost 1 base, with 6 bases between them. There are 14 residues in the CDR3. CDR1 and CDR2 (germline): MGHRA, YSYEKL. The sample originates from a study of cytomegalovirus exposure and HLA in healthy donors. Notes on the study in general: An observed cluster of highly shared sequence variants was recorded as a likely sequencing artifact. As a later analysis showed, a missense DCLRE1C variant was linked to trimming of TCR beta V- and J-genes.

Healthy bone marrow donors formed the donor group. The donors, nominally healthy at sampling, likely had unrecorded immune exposures. The PCR ran on 60 Vbeta and 13 Jbeta primers. TCRdb's table, derived via immunoSEQ multiplex PCR, lists solely in-frame clones and lacks some. The sample has about 130,000 clones, 80% to 90% seen once. The sequencing input was PBMCs. The rearrangement links TRBV4-1 to TRBJ2-1; the D gene is possibly TRBD1 (6 bases). The receptor was isolated from a woman under 30 in good health and CMV-seropositive. CDR3 sequence: CASSQTGSYNEQFF. Here the CDR3 DNA reads TGCGCCAGCAGCCAAACAGGGTCCTACAATGAGCAGTTCTTC.